The 17 T cell receptor beta chains below were found in one sample sequenced in a study of cytomegalovirus exposure and HLA in healthy donors. Vbeta (60) and Jbeta (13) primers were used in the PCR. The method was immunoSEQ multiplex PCR; TCRdb's version includes in-frame clones alone and lacks a portion of them. There are some 130,000 clones in the sample; more than 70% occur only once, and about 3.4% lies in the top ten. Sequenced: PBMCs. The receptor source for this set is a man aged 35 to 55 in good health and CMV-seronegative.

The chain links TRBV7-2 to TRBJ2-5; perhaps TRBD1 as D (6 bases). The V end lost 5 bases, the J end lost 2 bases, and 9 bases lay between the germline ends. The V gene's germline CDR1 is SGHTA and CDR2 FQGNSA. The CDR3 length is 13 residues. Here the CDR3 reads CASSPDRQETQYF. The CDR3 nucleotides are TGTGCCAGCAGCCCCGACAGGCAAGAGACCCAGTACTTC.

This sequence joins TRBV27 and TRBJ1-5, with 7 bases lining up with TRBD1. This CDR3 has 12 residues. V shed 8 bases, J shed 2 bases, and the junction held 0 bases outside the gene matches. The germline V gene encodes CDR1 MNHEY and CDR2 SMNVEV (reference sequence). The CDR3 DNA sequence: TGTGCCAGCGGGACAGGCAATCAGCCCCAGCATTTT. Translated, it gives CASGTGNQPQHF.

The table lists this clone with a few counts. This chain uses TRBV6-1 with TRBJ1-5; D perhaps matches TRBD1 (5 bases). Germline V gene data show CDR1 as MNHNS and CDR2 as SASEGT. V dropped 7 bases and J dropped 5 bases, with 9 bases sitting between them. This CDR3 comprises 12 residues. The CDR3 DNA is TGTGCCAGCAAGCGGGGCGATCAGCCCCAGCATTTT. This translates into CASKRGDQPQHF.

The chain uses TRBV25-1 and TRBJ2-3, with 14 bases aligning to TRBD2. The ends lost 4 bases at V and 1 base at J; junction bases unmatched: 1. The CDR3 has 16 amino acids. Germline V lookup: CDR1 MGHDK, CDR2 SYGVNS. CDR3 region: CASSATSGGGTDTQYF. CDR3 nucleotides: TGTGCCAGCAGTGCGACTAGCGGGGGGGGCACAGATACGCAGTATTTT.

The chain uses TRBV12-5 and TRBJ1-5; D not certain. CDR3 length: 11 residues. Germline CDR1 LGHNT, CDR2 FRNRAP. The V gene lost 7 bases and the J gene lost 4 bases, with 5 bases spanning the gap. The CDR3 reads CASALNQPQHF. The DNA for the CDR3 is TGTGCTAGTGCCCTGAATCAGCCCCAGCATTTT.

This chain links TRBV30 with TRBJ2-3; 7 bases agree with TRBD2. CDR1 is GTSNPN and CDR2 is SVGIG in the germline V gene (reference sequence). J gave up 5 bases and V 2 bases, and 1 base lay outside the gene matches. The CDR3 covers 12 residues. CDR3 nucleotides: TGTGCCTGGAGTCCGGGGGGAGATACGCAGTATTTT. Its protein product is CAWSPGGDTQYF.

The chain carries TRBV14 and TRBJ1-1; D may be TRBD1 (5 bases). V shed 4 bases and J shed 5 bases, with 17 bases lying between them. The CDR3 has 15 residues. The germline V gene has CDR1 SGHDN and CDR2 FVKESK. The CDR3 DNA sequence: TGTGCCAGCAGCCCCGGCGGGGGGTGGTGGACTGAAGCTTTCTTT. Its protein is CASSPGGGWWTEAFF.

This clone was recorded only once. V and J are TRBV29-1 and TRBJ2-1, with 9 bases aligning to TRBD1. Germline V gene data show CDR1 as SQVTM and CDR2 as ANQGSEA. This CDR3 is built from 14 residues. V lost 6 bases and J lost 5; bases outside the gene matches: 8. The CDR3 is CSVETGQGDNEQFF. The CDR3 DNA is TGCAGCGTGGAAACGGGACAGGGAGACAATGAGCAGTTCTTC.

This chain links TRBV18 with TRBJ1-1; TRBD1 aligns across 8 bases. The CDR3 runs to 15 residues. The germline V gene encodes CDR1 KGHSH and CDR2 LQKENI. The V gene end was trimmed by 6 bases and the J gene end by 2 bases; junction bases not matched to a gene: 8. The DNA for the CDR3 is TGTGCCAGCTCTTCGCAAGGACAGGGCAACACTGAAGCTTTCTTT. This gives the protein CASSSQGQGNTEAFF.

The chain joins TRBV15 to TRBJ2-1; D remains ambiguous. Trimming took 4 bases from V and 0 from J, leaving 13 bases between them. The V gene's germline CDR1 is LNHNV and CDR2 YYDKDF (reference sequence). The length of the CDR3 is 16 residues. This CDR3 reads CATSNPRVDSYNEQFF. CDR3 sequence (DNA): TGTGCCACCAGCAACCCCCGGGTTGACTCCTACAATGAGCAGTTCTTC.

Only one count was recorded for this clone. CDR3 sequence reads: CASSPGGLDEQYF. The DNA for the CDR3 is TGTGCCAGCAGCCCAGGGGGCCTCGACGAGCAGTACTTC. The chain employs TRBV7-2 and TRBJ2-7; 8 bases fit TRBD1. J gave up 5 bases and V 5 bases, and 5 bases lay outside the gene matches. Germline-derived CDR1 and CDR2 are SGHTA and FQGNSA. This CDR3 contains 13 residues.

J is TRBJ2-7 and V is TRBV21-1; no check of the table's D call, TRBD2, against the DNA was made. TRBV21-1 is flagged as a pseudogene. The CDR3 runs 16 residues. The CDR3 region is CASSARTSGGTVEQYF. Written as DNA, the CDR3 is TGTGCCAGCAGCGCGCGGACTAGCGGGGGGACCGTTGAGCAGTACTTC.

The chain employs TRBV6-6 and TRBJ1-5; tentative D call: TRBD1 (5 bases). The V gene lost 2 bases and the J gene lost 3 bases, with 8 bases spanning the gap. The CDR3 totals 14 residues. The germline gives CDR1 MNHNY, CDR2 SVGAGI (reference sequence). The CDR3 is CASSYGGYNQPQHF. The CDR3 region has the DNA TGTGCCAGCAGTTACGGGGGGTACAATCAGCCCCAGCATTTT.

CDR3 DNA: TGTGCCAGCAGCGTTCTAAGCTCGCCCCCGGAGACCCAGTACTTC. It yields the protein CASSVLSSPPETQYF. This chain uses TRBV9 with TRBJ2-5; no clear D. The CDR3 consists of 15 residues. Trimming cost V 2 bases and J 5 bases, with 16 bases left between them. Germline values: CDR1 SGDLS, CDR2 YYNGEE.

This chain joins TRBV4-2 and TRBJ2-7; D might be TRBD2 (5 bases). The CDR3 is 13 residues long. CDR1 and CDR2 (germline): LGHNA, YNFKEQ. V was clipped by 11 bases and J by 0 bases, with 14 bases between them. The CDR3 nucleotides are TGTGCCTCGACGGCAGCGGTCTCCTACGAGCAGTACTTC. This codes for CASTAAVSYEQYF.

The genes are TRBV7-3 and TRBJ1-2; 9 nucleotides align to TRBD1. The CDR3 runs 14 residues. Germline V gene sequence: CDR1 SGHTA, CDR2 FQGTGA. Trimming took 5 bases from V and 4 from J; bases not matched to a gene: 5. The CDR3 is CASSPGTGTYGYTF. The CDR3 DNA sequence: TGTGCCAGCAGCCCTGGGACAGGGACCTATGGCTACACCTTC.

V usage is TRBV18 and J usage is TRBJ2-5; possibly TRBD2 for D (5 bases). In germline, CDR1 is KGHSH, CDR2 LQKENI. CDR3 size: 14 residues. Trimming stripped 3 bases from V and 0 bases from J, with 8 bases between. This chain's CDR3 is CASSPSGDQETQYF. In DNA, the CDR3 is TGTGCCAGCTCACCGTCCGGGGACCAAGAGACCCAGTACTTC.